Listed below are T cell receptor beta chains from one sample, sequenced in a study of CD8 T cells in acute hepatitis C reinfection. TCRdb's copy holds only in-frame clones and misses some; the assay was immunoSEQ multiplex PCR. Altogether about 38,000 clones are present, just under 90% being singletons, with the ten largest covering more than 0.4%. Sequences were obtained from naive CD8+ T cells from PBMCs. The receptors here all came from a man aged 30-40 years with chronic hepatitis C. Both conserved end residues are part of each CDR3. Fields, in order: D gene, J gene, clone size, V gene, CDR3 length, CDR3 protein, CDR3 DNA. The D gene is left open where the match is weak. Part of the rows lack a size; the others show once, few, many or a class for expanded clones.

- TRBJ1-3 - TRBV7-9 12 CASSLAGNTIYF TGTGCCAGCAGCTTAGCTGGAAACACCATATATTTT
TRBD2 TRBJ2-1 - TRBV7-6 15 CASSPGLASSNEQFF TGTGCCAGCAGCCCGGGACTAGCGAGTAGCAATGAGCAGTTCTTC
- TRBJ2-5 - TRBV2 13 CAGKTGNQETQYF TGTGCCGGAAAAACGGGGAACCAAGAGACCCAGTACTTC
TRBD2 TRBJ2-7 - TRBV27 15 CASSYRLAGAYEQYF TGTGCCAGCAGTTACCGACTAGCGGGAGCCTACGAGCAGTACTTC
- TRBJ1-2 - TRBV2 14 CASSEGIPRRGYTF TGTGCCAGCAGTGAAGGGATCCCAAGAAGGGGCTACACCTTC
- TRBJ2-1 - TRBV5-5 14 CASSLVMGRSEQFF TGTGCCAGCAGCTTGGTTATGGGGAGGAGTGAGCAGTTCTTC
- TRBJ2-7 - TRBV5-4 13 CASSSSFGYEQYF TGTGCCAGCAGTTCTAGTTTCGGGTACGAGCAGTACTTC
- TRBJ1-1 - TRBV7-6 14 CASSPMGSGTEAFF TGTGCCAGCAGCCCGATGGGTTCGGGCACTGAAGCTTTCTTT
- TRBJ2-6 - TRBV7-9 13 CASRVGGANVLTF TGTGCCTCCCGGGTAGGTGGGGCCAACGTCCTGACTTTC
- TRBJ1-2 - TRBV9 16 CASSPPIRQDRYGYTF TGTGCCAGCAGCCCGCCGATACGACAGGACCGCTATGGCTACACCTTC
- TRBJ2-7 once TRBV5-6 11 CASSKSVEQYF TGTGCCAGCAGTAAGAGCGTCGAGCAGTACTTC
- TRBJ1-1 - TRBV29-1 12 CSVEEGPTEAFF TGCAGCGTTGAAGAGGGGCCGACTGAAGCTTTCTTT
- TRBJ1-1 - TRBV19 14 CASSVGFGLAEAFF TGTGCCAGTAGCGTGGGGTTCGGCTTGGCTGAAGCTTTCTTT
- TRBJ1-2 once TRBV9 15 CASSVGGTAHYGYTF TGTGCCAGCAGCGTAGGAGGTACAGCCCACTATGGCTACACCTTC
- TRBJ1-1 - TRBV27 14 CASSPGTKNTEAFF TGTGCCAGCAGTCCCGGGACGAAGAACACTGAAGCTTTCTTT
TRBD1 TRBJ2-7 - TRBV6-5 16 CASSYSPGQGFEEQYF TGTGCCAGCAGTTACTCCCCGGGACAGGGCTTCGAGGAGCAGTACTTC
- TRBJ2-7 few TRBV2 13 CASSESGNYEQYF TGTGCCAGCAGTGAATCAGGGAACTACGAGCAGTACTTC
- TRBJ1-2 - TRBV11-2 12 CASSLVRDYYTF TGTGCCAGCAGCTTAGTGAGGGATTACTACACCTTC
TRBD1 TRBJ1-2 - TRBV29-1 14 CSVARDSRVYGYTF TGCAGCGTCGCTCGGGACAGTCGGGTCTATGGCTACACCTTC